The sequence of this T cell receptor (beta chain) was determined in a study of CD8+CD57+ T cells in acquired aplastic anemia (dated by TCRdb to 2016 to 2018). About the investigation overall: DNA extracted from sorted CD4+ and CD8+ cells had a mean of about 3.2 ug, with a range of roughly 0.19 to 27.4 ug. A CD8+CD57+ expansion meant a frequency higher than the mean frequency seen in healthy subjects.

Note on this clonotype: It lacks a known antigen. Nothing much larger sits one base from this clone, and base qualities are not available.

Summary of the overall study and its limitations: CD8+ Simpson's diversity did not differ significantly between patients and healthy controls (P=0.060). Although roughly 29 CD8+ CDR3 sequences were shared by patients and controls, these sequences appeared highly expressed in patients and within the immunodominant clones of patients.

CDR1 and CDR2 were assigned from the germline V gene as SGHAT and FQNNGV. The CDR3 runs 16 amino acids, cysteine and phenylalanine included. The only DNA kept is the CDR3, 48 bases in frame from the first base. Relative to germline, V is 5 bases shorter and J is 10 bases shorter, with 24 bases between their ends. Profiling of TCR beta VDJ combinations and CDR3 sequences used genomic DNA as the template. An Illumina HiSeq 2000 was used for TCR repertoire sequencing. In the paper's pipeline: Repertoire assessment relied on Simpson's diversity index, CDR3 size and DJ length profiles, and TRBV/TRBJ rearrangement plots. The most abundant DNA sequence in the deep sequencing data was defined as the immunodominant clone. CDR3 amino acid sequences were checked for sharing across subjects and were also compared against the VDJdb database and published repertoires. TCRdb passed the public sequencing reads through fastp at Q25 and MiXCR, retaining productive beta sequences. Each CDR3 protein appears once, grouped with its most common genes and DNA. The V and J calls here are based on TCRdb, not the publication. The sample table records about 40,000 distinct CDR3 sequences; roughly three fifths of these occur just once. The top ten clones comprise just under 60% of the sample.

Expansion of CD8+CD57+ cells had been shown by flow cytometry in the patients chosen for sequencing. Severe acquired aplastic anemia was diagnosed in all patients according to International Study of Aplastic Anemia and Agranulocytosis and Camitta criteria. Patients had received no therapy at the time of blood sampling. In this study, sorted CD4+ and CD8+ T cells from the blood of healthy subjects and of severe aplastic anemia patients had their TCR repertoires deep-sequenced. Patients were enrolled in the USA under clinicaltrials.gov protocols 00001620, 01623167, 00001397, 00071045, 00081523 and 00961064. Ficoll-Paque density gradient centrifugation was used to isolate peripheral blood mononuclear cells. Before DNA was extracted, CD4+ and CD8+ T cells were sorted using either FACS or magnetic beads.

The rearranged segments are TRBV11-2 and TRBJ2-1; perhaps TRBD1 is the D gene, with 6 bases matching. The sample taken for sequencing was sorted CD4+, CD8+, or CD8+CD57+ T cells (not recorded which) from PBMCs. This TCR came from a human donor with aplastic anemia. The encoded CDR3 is CASSLNRQVGMGEQFF. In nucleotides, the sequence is TGTGCCAGCAGCCTTAACCGACAGGTGGGGATGGGCGAGCAGTTCTTC. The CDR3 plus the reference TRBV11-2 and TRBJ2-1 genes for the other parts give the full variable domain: EAGVAQSPRYKIIEKRQSVAFWCNPISGHATLYWYQQILGQGPKLLIQFQNNGVVDDSQLPKDRFSAERLKGVDSTLKIQPAKLEDSAVYLCASSLNRQVGMGEQFFGPGTRLTVL.